This T cell receptor beta chain was observed in a study of T-cell memory formation after mild COVID-19. Across the whole study: Largely donor-specific TCR clusters were found. Study-wide results and limits: Within pre-infection memory, some responding clones were found, suggesting cross-reactive memory joined.

Germline-derived CDR1 and CDR2 are SNHLY and FYNNEI. The V segment lost 5 bases and the J segment 2 bases; nucleotides outside the gene matches: 5. This CDR3 region has 14 residues. This clonotype rates as medium-sized (0.01 to 0.1%). The target antigen is unknown. TCRdb re-analysed the 5' RACE reads in MiXCR, keeping a single row per CDR3 protein. The sample carries tens of thousands of distinct CDR3 sequences, approximately 12% recorded once. What was sequenced was PBMCs or a T cell subset sorted from them (not recorded which). This chain joins TRBV2 and TRBJ1-1; the match to TRBD1 covers 7 bases. The receptor was derived from a man in his late teens or twenties who had mild COVID-19 (a few samples of this study predate the infection). Cell type and time point are not known. The chain's CDR3 is CASSLRQGNTEAFF. The CDR3 nucleotides read TGTGCCAGCAGTCTCAGACAGGGAAACACTGAAGCTTTCTTT.